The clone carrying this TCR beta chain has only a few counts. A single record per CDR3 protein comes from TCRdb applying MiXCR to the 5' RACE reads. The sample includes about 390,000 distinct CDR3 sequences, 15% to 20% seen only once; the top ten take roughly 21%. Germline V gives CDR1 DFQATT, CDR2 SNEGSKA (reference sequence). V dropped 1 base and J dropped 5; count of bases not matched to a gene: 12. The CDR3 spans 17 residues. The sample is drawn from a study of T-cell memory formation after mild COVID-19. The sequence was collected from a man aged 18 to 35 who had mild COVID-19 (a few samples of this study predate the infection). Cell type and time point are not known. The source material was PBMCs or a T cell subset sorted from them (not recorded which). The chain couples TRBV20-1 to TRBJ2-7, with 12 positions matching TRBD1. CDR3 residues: CSARAGPTGTGGDEQYF. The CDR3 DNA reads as TGCAGTGCTAGAGCCGGCCCCACCGGGACAGGGGGCGACGAGCAGTACTTC.